The 22 T cell receptor beta chains reported below all come from one sample, sequenced in a study of T cell responses to AZD1222 COVID-19 vaccine. Method: immunoSEQ multiplex PCR; TCRdb's copy keeps in-frame clones and lacks some. This table holds over 85,000 clones, approximately 90% found once. The sample in question was peripheral blood, obtained 28 days after the second AZD1222 dose. The receptors come from an adult who received the AZD1222 COVID-19 vaccine.

The chain recombines TRBV3-1 (or the pseudogene TRBV3-2) with TRBJ2-5, with D possibly being TRBD1 (7 bases). The CDR3 totals 14 residues. CDR1 is LGHDT, CDR2 YNNKEL, per germline (reference sequence). V was pared by 1 base and J by 5 bases, with 11 bases between. The CDR3: CASSQGQGLETQYF. CDR3 in DNA: TGTGCCAGCAGCCAAGGACAGGGACTGGAGACCCAGTACTTC.

The rearrangement links TRBV19 to TRBJ2-2; no firm D call. The V end lost 5 bases, the J end lost 1 base, and 8 bases lay between the germline ends. The CDR3 contains 14 residues. Germline assignment: CDR1 LNHDA and CDR2 SQIVND (reference sequence). CDR3 amino acids: CASSSDGNTGELFF. CDR3 nucleotide sequence: TGTGCCAGTAGTTCCGACGGGAACACCGGGGAGCTGTTTTTT.

The chain links TRBV7-9 to TRBJ1-3; D gene unclear. This CDR3 spans 13 amino acids. CDR1 and CDR2 (germline): SEHNR, FQNEAQ (reference sequence). Trimming left V 6 bases short and J 0 bases short, with 6 bases between. CDR3 DNA: TGTGCCAGCAGGAAGGGCTCTGGAAACACCATATATTTT. Protein sequence: CASRKGSGNTIYF.

This chain links TRBV7-8 with TRBJ2-1; either TRBD1 or TRBD2 may supply D (5 bases each). Trimming left V 3 bases short and J 5 bases short, with 11 bases between. In germline, CDR1 is SGHVS, CDR2 FQNEAQ. CDR3 length equals 14 residues. As DNA, the CDR3 is TGTGCCAGCAGCTTCCGGGACGGTGACAATGAGCAGTTCTTC. Residues: CASSFRDGDNEQFF.

This clone was recorded once. V usage is TRBV19 and J usage is TRBJ1-5, with 7 nucleotides matching TRBD1. The V and J ends lost 6 bases and 3 bases, in that order; junction bases with no gene match: 2. The CDR3 runs 13 residues. Germline assignment: CDR1 LNHDA and CDR2 SQIVND (reference sequence). The CDR3 DNA sequence: TGTGCCAGTAGGGGACAGACCAATCAGCCCCAGCATTTT. Translated, it gives CASRGQTNQPQHF.

The V call is TRBV5-6, the J call TRBJ2-1; 10 nucleotides line up with TRBD2. CDR3 size: 15 residues. Trimming at V came to 0 bases and at J to 6 bases, leaving 3 bases not matched to a gene. Per the germline V gene, CDR1 is SGHDT and CDR2 is YYEEEE. As DNA, the CDR3 is TGTGCCAGCAGCTTGGGACTAGCGGGTGCCAATGAGCAGTTCTTC. It encodes CASSLGLAGANEQFF. Looking up the rest from reference TRBV5-6 and TRBJ2-1 gives the full variable domain: DAGVTQSPTHLIKTRGQQVTLRCSPKSGHDTVSWYQQALGQGPQFIFQYYEEEERQRGNFPDRFSGHQFPNYSSELNVNALLLGDSALYLCASSLGLAGANEQFFGPGTRLTVL.

The chain is built from TRBV30 and TRBJ1-6; D is undetermined. The CDR3 contains 16 residues. V lost 3 bases to trimming and J lost 7 bases, with 19 bases between them. Germline CDR1 reads GTSNPN; CDR2 reads SVGIG (reference sequence). This CDR3 is CAWSDPGLGWNSPLHF. In DNA, the CDR3 is TGTGCCTGGAGCGACCCCGGGCTAGGATGGAATTCACCCCTCCACTTT.

This clone was counted a single time. The gene calls are TRBV10-1 and TRBJ1-4, with TRBD1 matching 8 bases. The CDR3 is 19 residues long. Trimming cost V 2 bases and J 0 bases; bases outside gene matches: 11. CDR1 is WNHNN, CDR2 SYGVQD, per germline (reference sequence). CDR3 protein: CASSEPLPQGQATNEKLFF. CDR3 sequence (DNA): TGCGCCAGCAGTGAGCCCCTTCCCCAGGGACAGGCAACTAATGAAAAACTGTTTTTT.

The V gene is TRBV5-1, the J gene TRBJ2-1, with D possibly TRBD1 on 6 matching bases. The CDR3 runs to 16 residues. Germline CDR1 reads SGHRS; CDR2 reads YFSETQ. V was clipped by 0 bases and J by 2 bases, with 12 bases between them. CDR3 coding DNA: TGCGCCAGCAGCTTGGGACTGGACAGCACCTACAATGAGCAGTTCTTC. Translated: CASSLGLDSTYNEQFF.

The chain links TRBV11-1 to TRBJ2-1, with 8 nucleotides matching TRBD2. Germline V gene lookup returns CDR1 SGHAT and CDR2 FQDESV (reference sequence). The CDR3 length is 16 residues. V lost 1 base, J lost 4 bases, and 6 bases stayed unmatched. CDR3 residues: CASSLGHSGVYNEQFF. DNA for the CDR3: TGTGCCAGCAGCTTAGGACATAGCGGGGTATACAATGAGCAGTTCTTC. Drawing the rest from reference TRBV11-1 and TRBJ2-1, the complete variable domain is EAEVAQSPRYKITEKSQAVAFWCDPISGHATLYWYRQILGQGPELLVQFQDESVVDDSQLPKDRFSAERLKGVDSTLKIQPAELGDSAMYLCASSLGHSGVYNEQFFGPGTRLTVL.

This sequence joins TRBV7-9 and TRBJ2-5; D unclear. This CDR3 region has 11 residues. The germline V gene encodes CDR1 SEHNR and CDR2 FQNEAQ (reference sequence). V dropped 5 bases and J dropped 9 bases, with 10 bases sitting between them. This chain's CDR3 is CASSPLGAQYF. For the CDR3, the DNA is TGTGCCAGCAGCCCCCTTGGGGCCCAGTACTTC.

V and J are TRBV23-1 and TRBJ1-1, with D maybe TRBD1 (6 bases). TRBV23-1 is annotated as an ORF whose role is uncertain. Trimming took 7 bases from V and 1 from J, leaving 16 bases between them. The CDR3 loop spans 15 amino acids. The CDR3 nucleotides read TGCGCCAGCATTGGGGCTACAGGGAAGAACACTGAAGCTTTCTTT. Amino acid sequence: CASIGATGKNTEAFF.

The V call is TRBV18, the J call TRBJ1-6; D is uncertain. The CDR3 extends over 18 amino acids. Trimming left V 1 base short and J 0 bases short, with 13 bases between. The germline CDR1 and CDR2 sequences are KGHSH and LQKENI. Here the CDR3 reads CASSPLSYPRSYNSPLHF. CDR3 nucleotide sequence: TGTGCCAGCTCACCACTCAGTTACCCTCGCTCCTATAATTCACCCCTCCACTTT.

The chain employs TRBV5-1 and TRBJ2-5; 12 positions match TRBD2. CDR3 length: 16 residues. Germline CDR1 is SGHRS and CDR2 is YFSETQ. V gave up 0 bases and J gave up 4 bases; unmatched junction bases: 4. As DNA, the CDR3 is TGCGCCAGCAGCTTGGATCCGGGACTAGCGGGAGAGACCCAGTACTTC. Its protein product is CASSLDPGLAGETQYF.

The chain recombines TRBV28 with TRBJ2-1, with unresolved D. The ends were cut back, 2 bases at V and 7 bases at J, with 3 bases in the middle. Germline lookup yields CDR1 MDHEN and CDR2 SYDVKM. The CDR3 is made up of 11 amino acids. CDR3 amino acids: CASSLRNEQFF. The CDR3 DNA is TGTGCCAGCAGTTTAAGGAATGAGCAGTTCTTC.

The rearrangement joins TRBV5-6 to TRBJ1-6; perhaps TRBD1 as D (6 bases). The CDR3 contains 15 residues. Germline lookup yields CDR1 SGHDT and CDR2 YYEEEE. Trimming shortened V by 4 bases and J by 7 bases, and 15 bases separated the two germline ends. The CDR3 DNA follows: TGTGCCAGCAGCGGAACACAGGGATGGAATTCACCCCTCCACTTT. Its translation is CASSGTQGWNSPLHF.

The rearrangement uses TRBV11-1 and TRBJ2-7; a weak D match, TRBD1 (6 bases). The V gene lost 5 bases and the J gene lost 0 bases, with 11 bases spanning the gap. CDR1 and CDR2 (germline): SGHAT, FQDESV (reference sequence). This CDR3 comprises 14 residues. The CDR3 loop is CASSRGLSSYEQYV. CDR3 in DNA: TGTGCCAGCAGCAGGGGGTTGAGCTCCTACGAGCAGTACGTC.

The CDR3 DNA sequence: TGTGCCAGCAGCAGTGACAGGGAGTTTAGAGAGACCCAGTACTTC. The encoded protein is CASSSDREFRETQYF. This chain joins TRBV27 and TRBJ2-5; 7 bases align to TRBD1. Trimming at V came to 6 bases and at J to 4 bases, leaving 11 bases not matched to a gene. Germline assignment: CDR1 MNHEY and CDR2 SMNVEV (reference sequence). The CDR3 has 15 residues.

This sequence joins TRBV9 and TRBJ1-5, with a possible D match to TRBD1 (5 bases). CDR1 is SGDLS and CDR2 is YYNGEE in the germline V gene. There are 15 residues in the CDR3. The V end lost 0 bases, the J end lost 4 bases, and 11 bases lay between the germline ends. CDR3 sequence reads: CASSVGGGANQPQHF. CDR3 DNA: TGTGCCAGCAGCGTAGGAGGCGGGGCTAATCAGCCCCAGCATTTT.

The chain joins TRBV7-9 to TRBJ1-4; D is possibly TRBD1 (6 bases). Trimming removed 1 base from V and 3 bases from J, with 9 bases in between. CDR1 is SEHNR, CDR2 FQNEAQ, per germline (reference sequence). CDR3 length equals 15 residues. For the CDR3, the DNA is TGTGCCAGCAGCTTAGACAGGGTTTCTAATGAAAAACTGTTTTTT. Protein: CASSLDRVSNEKLFF.

V gene TRBV7-9 combines with J gene TRBJ1-4; D gene ambiguous. Germline loops: CDR1 SEHNR, CDR2 FQNEAQ (reference sequence). Trimming stripped 1 base from V and 5 bases from J, with 14 bases between. The CDR3 consists of 16 residues. CDR3 in DNA: TGTGCCAGCAGCTTAGACACGACGAGTCAAAATGAAAAACTGTTTTTT. This encodes CASSLDTTSQNEKLFF.

This chain links TRBV9 with TRBJ2-3; tentatively, D is TRBD2 (6 bases). This CDR3 comprises 15 residues. Per germline, CDR1 SGDLS and CDR2 YYNGEE. Trimming left V 1 base short and J 4 bases short, with 13 bases between. CDR3 coding DNA: TGTGCCAGCAGCGTACGGGGGAGAGGGGCAGATACGCAGTATTTT. Translated: CASSVRGRGADTQYF.